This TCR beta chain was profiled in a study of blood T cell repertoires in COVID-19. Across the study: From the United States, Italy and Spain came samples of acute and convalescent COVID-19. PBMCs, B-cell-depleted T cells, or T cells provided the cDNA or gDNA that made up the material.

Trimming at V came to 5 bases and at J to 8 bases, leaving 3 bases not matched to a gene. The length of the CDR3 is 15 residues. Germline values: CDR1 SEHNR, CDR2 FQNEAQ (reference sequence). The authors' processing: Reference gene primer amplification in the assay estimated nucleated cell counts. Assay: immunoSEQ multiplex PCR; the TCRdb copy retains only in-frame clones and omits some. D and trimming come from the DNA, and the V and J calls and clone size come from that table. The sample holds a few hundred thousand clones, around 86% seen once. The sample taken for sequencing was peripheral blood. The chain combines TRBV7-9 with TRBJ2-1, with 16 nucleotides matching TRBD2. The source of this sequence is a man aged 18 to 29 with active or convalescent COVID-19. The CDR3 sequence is CASSGTSGGADEQFF. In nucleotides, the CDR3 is TGTGCCAGCAGCGGGACTAGCGGGGGGGCCGATGAGCAGTTCTTC.